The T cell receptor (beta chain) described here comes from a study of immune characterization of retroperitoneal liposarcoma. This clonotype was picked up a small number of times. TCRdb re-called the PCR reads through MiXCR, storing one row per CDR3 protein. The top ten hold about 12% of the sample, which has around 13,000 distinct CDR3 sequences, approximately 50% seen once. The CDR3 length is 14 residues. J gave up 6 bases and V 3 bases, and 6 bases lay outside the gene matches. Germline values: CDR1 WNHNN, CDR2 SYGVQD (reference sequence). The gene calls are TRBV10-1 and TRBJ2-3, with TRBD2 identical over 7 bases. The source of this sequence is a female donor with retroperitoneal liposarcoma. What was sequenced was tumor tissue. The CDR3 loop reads CASSDTGGEDTQYF. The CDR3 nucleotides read TGCGCCAGCAGTGATACGGGAGGAGAGGATACGCAGTATTTT.